Included here is one T cell receptor beta chain sequence, with context. This clonotype was observed at least ten times. Its recognized antigen is unknown. No much larger clonotype is one base removed from it; base qualities were not supplied. The V end gives up 6 bases and the J end 13 bases, leaving 12 bases in the junction not matched to a gene. The CDR3 runs 15 residues from the cysteine to the phenylalanine. Here the CDR3 DNA is all that survives: 45 bases in frame from base 1. The data originate from a study of T cells in Graves' hyperthyroidism and ophthalmopathy (dated by TCRdb to the late 2010s). The study in broad terms: Peripheral blood was sampled at the time of initial diagnosis, prior to any treatment. In roughly six Graves' hyperthyroidism patients, the study also compared T-cell repertoires from thyroid tissue with T-cell repertoires from blood. The roughly 100 discovery patients were divided at random into training and test sets in a 7:3 ratio. Once sampling was done, hyperthyroidism patients were given methimazole at a starting dose of 30 mg daily, whereas ophthalmopathy patients were given high-dose intravenous methylprednisolone. To identify TCR V-J signatures that set the groups apart, the researchers used a discovery cohort of 100 or so patients, made up of some 41 with Graves' ophthalmopathy and some 58 with stable Graves' hyperthyroidism. The paper reports TCR Vbeta CDR3 sequencing of about 140 peripheral blood samples: over 40 ophthalmopathy, fewer than 80 hyperthyroidism and about 17 progressor patients. Prospective prediction of ophthalmopathy was tested in an independent validation cohort consisting of roughly 20 hyperthyroidism patients and about 17 patients who later progressed to ophthalmopathy. Study-wide conclusions, independent of this receptor: A 13 V-J signature model separated ophthalmopathy from stable hyperthyroidism, with nearly 90% sensitivity and about 81% specificity in cross-validation and 80%/75% in testing. Sample size was not statistically predetermined, and investigators were not blinded to group allocation. During validation, the model predicted progression to ophthalmopathy a median of roughly 7.1 months ahead of onset, with almost 71% sensitivity and 72% to 85% specificity. Most expanded thyroid clonotypes (frequency above 0.001) were also detected in blood, suggesting blood repertoires may reflect thyroid immune responses.

TCR beta CDR3 regions were amplified from RNA transcripts. For the first round of RT-PCR on the TCR CDR3, the HTBI primer set was used together with the Qiagen OneStep RT-PCR kit. The libraries were constructed in a second round of multiplex PCR and then size-selected and purified. Paired-end sequencing of the libraries was performed with 100 bp reads on an Illumina HiSeq2000. The authors processed their data as follows. SOAPnuke was used to process the raw data, throwing out any read that contained adapters or uncalled bases, had a mean Phred below 15, or lacked an exact constant-primer or identifier match. High-quality paired reads were merged using COPE v1.2.5, and each unique nucleotide sequence was defined as a clonotype. Clonotypes were aligned to IMGT TRBV, TRBD and TRBJ reference segments using MiTCR v1.1. Only V-J combinations with frequency above 0.0001, covering approximately 99% of repertoires, were analysed. A TCS score was defined as the ratio between F50 (clonal expansion) and ExV (chaos), using BLOSUM62-based TCRdist between CDR3 peptides within each V-J. Welch's t-statistics and random forest reduced just over 500 V-J features to 13, which were used in a naive Bayes classifier (R e1071). TCRdb applied fastp at Q25 and MiXCR to the public reads, then kept only in-frame beta chains. Each record represents a unique CDR3 protein, reported with the most common genes and DNA among its rows. The authors' filters were not applied to this entry. The sample has 400,000 to 500,000 distinct CDR3 sequences on record, 14% of them singletons. Together, the top ten hold about 17% of the sample.

Stable Graves' hyperthyroidism was defined as the absence of progression to ophthalmopathy over 18 months of follow-up. The hyperthyroidism patients were between 18 and 65 years old and newly diagnosed, with a disease duration of less than 2 months. Exclusion was applied to patients with uncontrolled infections, other autoimmune diseases, pregnancy or lactation. Clinical symptoms, serum thyroxine and TRAb, thyroid ultrasound, and orbital computed tomography formed the basis for the diagnoses. Ficoll-Paque density gradient centrifugation was used to isolate PBMCs from under 11 ml of fresh peripheral blood. Trizol reagent was used to extract total RNA, and RNA quality was then checked on an Agilent 2100 Bioanalyzer.

Sequenced: blood. The sequence came from a woman in her late teens or twenties with Graves' hyperthyroidism. This receptor chain uses TRBV12-3 or TRBV12-4 and TRBJ1-6, with 10 junctional bases fitting TRBD1. The CDR3 protein is CASSHPGQGFEPLHF. Here is the DNA: TGTGCCAGCAGCCATCCGGGACAGGGGTTCGAGCCCCTCCACTTT.